This T cell receptor (beta chain) is from a study of cytomegalovirus exposure and HLA in healthy donors. V was clipped by 7 bases and J by 5 bases, with 10 bases between them. This CDR3 comprises 12 residues. CDR1 and CDR2 (germline): SGDLS, YYNGEE. Repertoires were generated with immunoSEQ multiplex PCR, while TCRdb's copy carries only in-frame clones and drops some. The table lists some 140,000 clones, roughly 86% of them singletons. The specimen was PBMCs. This TCR came from a human donor in good health. The chain uses TRBV9 and TRBJ2-1, with D possibly being TRBD2 (6 bases). The DNA of the CDR3 is TGTGCCAGCGGGACTTACAACAATGAGCAGTTCTTC. Its protein product is CASGTYNNEQFF.